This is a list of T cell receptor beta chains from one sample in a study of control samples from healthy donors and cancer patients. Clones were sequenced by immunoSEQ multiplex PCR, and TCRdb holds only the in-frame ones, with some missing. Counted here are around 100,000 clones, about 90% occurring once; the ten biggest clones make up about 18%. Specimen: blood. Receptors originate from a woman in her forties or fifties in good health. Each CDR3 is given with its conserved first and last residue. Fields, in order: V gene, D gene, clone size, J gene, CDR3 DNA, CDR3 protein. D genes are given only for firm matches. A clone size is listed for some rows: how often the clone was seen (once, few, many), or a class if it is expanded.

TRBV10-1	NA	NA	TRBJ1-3	TGCGCCAGCAGCGACGGGATTTCTGGAAACACCATATATTTT	CASSDGISGNTIYF
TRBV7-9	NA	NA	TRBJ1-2	TGTGCCAGCAGCCCCACCCAGGGCTTCTATGGCTACACCTTC	CASSPTQGFYGYTF
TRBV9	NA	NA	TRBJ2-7	TGTGCCAGCAGCCCGCGGGGTGGAACCTACGAGCAGTACTTC	CASSPRGGTYEQYF
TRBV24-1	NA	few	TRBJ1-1	TGTGCCACCAGTGATAGGGTCGACACTGAAGCTTTCTTT	CATSDRVDTEAFF
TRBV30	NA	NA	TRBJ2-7	TGTGCCTGGAGCTCTAATCCAGTCTACGAGCAGTACTTC	CAWSSNPVYEQYF
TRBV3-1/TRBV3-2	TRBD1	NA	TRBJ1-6	TGTGCCAGCAGCCCCGGACAGGGAGGTAATTCACCCCTCCACTTT	CASSPGQGGNSPLHF
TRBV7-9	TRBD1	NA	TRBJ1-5	TGTGCCAGCAGCCCACAGGGGGATCAGCCCCAGCATTTT	CASSPQGDQPQHF
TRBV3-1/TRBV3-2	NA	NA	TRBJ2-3	TGTGCCAGCAGCCCCCTTTTTAACCCAGATACGCAGTATTTT	CASSPLFNPDTQYF
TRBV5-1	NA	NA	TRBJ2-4	TGCGCCAGCAGCTTGGCAGGGGTCAAAAACATTCAGTACTTC	CASSLAGVKNIQYF
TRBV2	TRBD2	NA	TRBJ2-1	TGTGCCAGCAGTTCCCCTACTATAGCGGGAGGTAACAATGAGCAGTTCTTC	CASSSPTIAGGNNEQFF
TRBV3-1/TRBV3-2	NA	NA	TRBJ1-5	TGTGCCAGCAGCCAAGAGGGGGGCCAGCCCCAGCATTTT	CASSQEGGQPQHF
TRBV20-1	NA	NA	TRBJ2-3	TGCAGTGCTAGTTTGAGTGGGGCAGATACGCAGTATTTT	CSASLSGADTQYF
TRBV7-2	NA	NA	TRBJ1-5	TGTGCCAGCAGCTTAGTAAGGGATTGGGTGGACAATCAGCCCCAGCATTTT	CASSLVRDWVDNQPQHF
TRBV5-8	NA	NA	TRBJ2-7	TGTGCCACAGGCAGGATTTCCTACGAGCAGTACTTC	CATGRISYEQYF
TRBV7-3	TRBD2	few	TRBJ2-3	TGTGCCAGCTCAAATAGCGGGGGGGCAGTAGATACGCAGTATTTT	CASSNSGGAVDTQYF